Each of the 16 T cell receptor beta chains below was sequenced from the same sample in a study of T cell responses to AZD1222 COVID-19 vaccine. Sequenced by immunoSEQ multiplex PCR; TCRdb stores in-frame clones only, minus some. The sample holds nearly 100,000 clones, 70% to 90% seen once. The material sequenced was peripheral blood, taken on day 0 of AZD1222 vaccination. These receptor sequences come from an adult in good health.

J is TRBJ1-1 and V is TRBV28; D gene uncertain. V was clipped by 0 bases and J by 2 bases, with 10 bases between them. The CDR3 length is 15 residues. Germline V gives CDR1 MDHEN, CDR2 SYDVKM. CDR3 in DNA: TGTGCCAGCAGTTTATGGCTTGCGTTAAACACTGAAGCTTTCTTT. Translated: CASSLWLALNTEAFF.

The rearrangement links TRBV7-9 to TRBJ2-6; maybe TRBD1 (5 bases). CDR3 size: 18 residues. Deletions cut 3 bases from V and 0 bases from J, with 15 bases between. CDR1 and CDR2 from the germline V gene are SEHNR and FQNEAQ (reference sequence). CDR3 in amino acids: CASSFSGKSRSGANVLTF. CDR3 DNA sequence: TGTGCCAGCAGCTTTTCAGGGAAGAGCCGCTCTGGGGCCAACGTCCTGACTTTC.

This clone occurred once. J is TRBJ2-5 and V is TRBV6-4; D could derive from TRBD1 or TRBD2 (5 bases each). From germline, CDR1 is MRHNA and CDR2 SNTAGT. Trimming shortened V by 8 bases and J by 2 bases, and 15 bases separated the two germline ends. The CDR3 sequence is 14 residues long. CDR3 protein: CASHSLGVQETQYF. Written as DNA, the CDR3 is TGTGCCAGCCACTCCTTGGGGGTACAAGAGACCCAGTACTTC.

The rearrangement uses TRBV5-6 and TRBJ1-1; D uncertain. This CDR3 contains 16 residues. Trimming removed 0 bases at V and 0 bases at J, with 12 bases between. The germline V gene encodes CDR1 SGHDT and CDR2 YYEEEE. The CDR3 region is CASSLGWQRMNTEAFF. Here the CDR3 DNA reads TGTGCCAGCAGCTTGGGTTGGCAGAGAATGAACACTGAAGCTTTCTTT.

Remarks on this clone: Other DNA sequences within the sample encode an identical CDR3. J is TRBJ1-2 and V is TRBV2; 9 nucleotides line up with TRBD1. V was clipped by 6 bases and J by 8 bases; unmatched bases: 4. From germline, CDR1 is SNHLY and CDR2 FYNNEI. The CDR3 extends over 12 amino acids. The CDR3 bases are TGTGCCAGCAGGGGACAGGGCTGGGGCTACACCTTC. It encodes CASRGQGWGYTF. Combining the CDR3 with reference TRBV2 and TRBJ1-2 gives the whole variable domain EPEVTQTPSHQVTQMGQEVILRCVPISNHLYFYWYRQILGQKVEFLVSFYNNEISEKSEIFDDQFSVERPDGSNFTLKIRSTKLEDSAMYFCASRGQGWGYTFGSGTRLTVV.

This clone was counted between two and nine times. The chain joins TRBV19 to TRBJ2-7; perhaps TRBD2 as D (6 bases). The CDR3 is made up of 17 amino acids. The V gene's germline CDR1 is LNHDA and CDR2 SQIVND (reference sequence). Trimming left V 5 bases short and J 2 bases short, with 22 bases between. DNA for the CDR3: TGTGCCAGTAGTTCCCTCCTCTATGTGGGGGGAGCCTACGAGCAGTACTTC. It yields the protein CASSSLLYVGGAYEQYF.

The rearrangement joins TRBV19 to TRBJ1-5; D is undetermined. Trimming pared 5 bases from V and 4 bases from J, leaving 9 bases between. Germline V gene data show CDR1 as LNHDA and CDR2 as SQIVND (reference sequence). The CDR3 is 13 residues long. DNA for the CDR3: TGTGCCAGTAGTTCCCAAGTAAATCAGCCCCAGCATTTT. Amino acid sequence: CASSSQVNQPQHF.

The chain is built from TRBV11-2 and TRBJ1-5, with D tentatively TRBD1 (5 bases). Germline CDR1 is SGHAT and CDR2 is FQNNGV. This CDR3 comprises 15 residues. The V gene lost 1 base and the J gene lost 2 bases, with 9 bases spanning the gap. The CDR3 loop is CASSLGQGGNQPQHF. In DNA, the CDR3 is TGTGCCAGCAGCTTAGGCCAGGGAGGCAATCAGCCCCAGCATTTT.

V gene TRBV28 combines with J gene TRBJ1-1; D remains unclear. CDR1 and CDR2 from the germline V gene are MDHEN and SYDVKM. This CDR3 comprises 11 residues. Trimming left V 6 bases short and J 1 base short, with 3 bases between. CDR3 nucleotides: TGTGCCAGCAGGTGGAACACTGAAGCTTTCTTT. Translated: CASRWNTEAFF.

This chain connects TRBV10-3 to TRBJ2-1, with D perhaps matching TRBD1 or TRBD2 (5 bases each). The CDR3 spans 16 residues. CDR1 ENHRY and CDR2 SYGVKD come from the germline V gene. The germline V and J ends were trimmed by 3 bases and 3 bases, with 15 bases remaining between them. The DNA for the CDR3 is TGTGCCATCAGTGACTGGGCACGAGGGGACTACAATGAGCAGTTCTTC. Residues: CAISDWARGDYNEQFF.

As concerns this clone: Mismatch with germline at one junction end may stem from a read error. The gene calls are TRBV5-6 and TRBJ2-1, with D perhaps being TRBD1 or TRBD2 (5 bases each). This CDR3 spans 12 amino acids. CDR1 is SGHDT, CDR2 YYEEEE, per germline. The CDR3 sequence is CASSLEPGRQLF. CDR3 in DNA: TGTGCCAGCAGCCTAGAACCGGGACGTCAGCTCTTC.

J is TRBJ2-1 and V is TRBV19; 7 bases fit TRBD1. In germline, CDR1 is LNHDA, CDR2 SQIVND (reference sequence). The V and J ends lost 1 base and 6 bases, in that order; junction bases with no gene match: 3. This CDR3 is 14 amino acids long. CDR3: CASSIVGTVNEQFF. In DNA, the CDR3 is TGTGCCAGTAGTATAGTAGGGACAGTCAATGAGCAGTTCTTC.

The J gene is TRBJ2-3, the V gene TRBV25-1; unclear D gene. The CDR3 length is 17 residues. Germline CDR1 is MGHDK and CDR2 is SYGVNS. V lost 2 bases to trimming and J lost 3 bases, with 18 bases between them. The CDR3 bases are TGTGCCAGCAGTGAAATAAATAAGGTAATTAGGACAGATACGCAGTATTTT. It specifies CASSEINKVIRTDTQYF.

The genes are TRBV5-1 and TRBJ1-1, with 8 positions matching TRBD1. CDR1 is SGHRS, CDR2 YFSETQ, per germline. Trimming took 1 base from V and 6 from J; bases not matched to a gene: 5. The CDR3 has 14 amino acids. The CDR3 spells CASSLWTGSPEAFF. CDR3 DNA: TGCGCCAGCAGCTTGTGGACAGGGAGCCCTGAAGCTTTCTTT.

This clone has a single count. The V gene is TRBV4-3, the J gene TRBJ1-4; D gene unclear. Germline V lookup: CDR1 LGHNA, CDR2 YSLEER. V was clipped by 0 bases and J by 0 bases, with 5 bases between them. The CDR3 is made up of 15 amino acids. CDR3 loop: CASSQEFATNEKLFF. DNA for the CDR3: TGCGCCAGCAGCCAAGAGTTTGCAACTAATGAAAAACTGTTTTTT.

V usage is TRBV19 and J usage is TRBJ1-4; D may be TRBD1 (5 bases). Germline values: CDR1 LNHDA, CDR2 SQIVND (reference sequence). The CDR3 runs 15 residues. V lost 5 bases, J lost 8 bases, and 18 bases lay in between. The CDR3 loop reads CASSWDRGPTEKLFF. CDR3 DNA: TGTGCCAGTAGTTGGGACCGGGGCCCTACCGAAAAACTGTTTTTT.